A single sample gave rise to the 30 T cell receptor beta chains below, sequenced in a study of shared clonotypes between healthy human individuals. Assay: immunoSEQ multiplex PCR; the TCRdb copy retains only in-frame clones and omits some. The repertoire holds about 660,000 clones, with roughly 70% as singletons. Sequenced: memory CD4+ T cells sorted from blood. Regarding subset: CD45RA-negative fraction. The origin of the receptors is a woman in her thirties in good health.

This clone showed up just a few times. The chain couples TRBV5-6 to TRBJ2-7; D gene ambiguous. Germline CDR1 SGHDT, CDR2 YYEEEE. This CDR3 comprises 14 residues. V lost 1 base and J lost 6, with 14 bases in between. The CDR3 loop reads CASSLYGAMVEQYF. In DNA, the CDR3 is TGTGCCAGCAGCTTGTATGGAGCTATGGTCGAGCAGTACTTC.

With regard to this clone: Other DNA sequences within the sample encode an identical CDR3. For the CDR3, the DNA is TGCGCCAGCAGCTTGGGGACGGCTGACTCCTACGAGCAGTACTTC. Translation gives CASSLGTADSYEQYF. The chain combines TRBV5-1 with TRBJ2-7; no clear D gene. V was cut by 0 bases and J by 0 bases, with 10 bases left in between. The CDR3 has 15 amino acids. The germline V gene encodes CDR1 SGHRS and CDR2 YFSETQ.

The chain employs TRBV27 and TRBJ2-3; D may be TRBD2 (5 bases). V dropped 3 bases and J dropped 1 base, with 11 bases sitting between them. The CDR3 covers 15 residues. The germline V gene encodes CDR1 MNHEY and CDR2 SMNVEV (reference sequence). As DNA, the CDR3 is TGTGCCAGCAGTTTCAGGCCCGGGGGCACAGATACGCAGTATTTT. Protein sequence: CASSFRPGGTDTQYF.

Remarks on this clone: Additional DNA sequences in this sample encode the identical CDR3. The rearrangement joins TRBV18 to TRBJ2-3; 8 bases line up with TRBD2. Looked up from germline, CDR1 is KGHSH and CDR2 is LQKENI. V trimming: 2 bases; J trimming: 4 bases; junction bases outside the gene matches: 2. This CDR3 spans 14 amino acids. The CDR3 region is CASSPGLAADTQYF. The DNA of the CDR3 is TGTGCCAGCTCACCAGGACTAGCCGCAGATACGCAGTATTTT.

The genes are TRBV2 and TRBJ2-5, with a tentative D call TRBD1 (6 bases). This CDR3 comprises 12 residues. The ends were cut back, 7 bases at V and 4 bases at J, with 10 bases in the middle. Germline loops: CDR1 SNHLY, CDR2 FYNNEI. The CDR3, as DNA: TGTGCCAGCACACAGGGACCAGAGACCCAGTACTTC. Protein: CASTQGPETQYF.

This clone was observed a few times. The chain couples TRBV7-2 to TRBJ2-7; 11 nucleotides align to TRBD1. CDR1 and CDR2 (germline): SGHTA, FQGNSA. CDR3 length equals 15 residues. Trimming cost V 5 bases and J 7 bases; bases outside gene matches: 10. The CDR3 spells CASSVTGTGGFEQYF. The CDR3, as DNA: TGTGCCAGCAGCGTTACCGGGACAGGGGGATTTGAGCAGTACTTC. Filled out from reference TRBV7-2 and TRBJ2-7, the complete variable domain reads GAGVSQSPSNKVTEKGKDVELRCDPISGHTALYWYRQSLGQGLEFLIYFQGNSAPDKSGLPSDRFSAERTGGSVSTLTIQRTQQEDSAVYLCASSVTGTGGFEQYFGPGTRLTVT.

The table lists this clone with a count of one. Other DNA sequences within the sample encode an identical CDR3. In DNA, the CDR3 is TGTGCCAGCAGCTTGCAGGGAGGGAATCAGCCCCAGCATTTT. This translates into CASSLQGGNQPQHF. This sequence joins TRBV7-9 and TRBJ1-5; perhaps TRBD1 as D (5 bases). V dropped 3 bases and J dropped 4 bases, with 10 bases sitting between them. CDR3 length: 14 amino acids. Germline CDR1 and CDR2: SEHNR and FQNEAQ (reference sequence).

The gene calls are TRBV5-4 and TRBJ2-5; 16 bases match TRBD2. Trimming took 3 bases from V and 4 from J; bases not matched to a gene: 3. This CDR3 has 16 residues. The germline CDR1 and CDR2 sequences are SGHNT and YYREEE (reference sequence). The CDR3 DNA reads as TGTGCCAGCAGCTCCGGGACTAGCGGGAGGGCAGAGACCCAGTACTTC. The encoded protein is CASSSGTSGRAETQYF.

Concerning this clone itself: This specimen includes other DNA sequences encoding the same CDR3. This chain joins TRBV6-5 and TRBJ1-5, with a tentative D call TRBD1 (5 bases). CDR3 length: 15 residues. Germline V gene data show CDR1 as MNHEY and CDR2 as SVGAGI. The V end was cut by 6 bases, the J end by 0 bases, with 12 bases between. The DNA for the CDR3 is TGTGCCAGCAGGCGGGGGGGAAATAGCAATCAGCCCCAGCATTTT. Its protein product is CASRRGGNSNQPQHF.

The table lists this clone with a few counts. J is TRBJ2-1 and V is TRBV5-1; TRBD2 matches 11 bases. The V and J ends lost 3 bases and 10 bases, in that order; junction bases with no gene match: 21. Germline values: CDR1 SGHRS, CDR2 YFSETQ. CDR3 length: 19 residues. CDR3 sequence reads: CASSSRQIAGGPSGNEQFF. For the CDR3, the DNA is TGCGCCAGCAGCTCGCGACAGATAGCGGGAGGGCCCTCTGGGAACGAGCAGTTCTTC.

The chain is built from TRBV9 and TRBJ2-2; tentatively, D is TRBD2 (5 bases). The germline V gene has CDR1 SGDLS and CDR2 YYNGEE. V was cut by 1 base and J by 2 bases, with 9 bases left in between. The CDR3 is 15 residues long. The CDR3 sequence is CASSVLAVNTGELFF. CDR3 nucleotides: TGTGCCAGCAGCGTACTAGCAGTTAACACCGGGGAGCTGTTTTTT.

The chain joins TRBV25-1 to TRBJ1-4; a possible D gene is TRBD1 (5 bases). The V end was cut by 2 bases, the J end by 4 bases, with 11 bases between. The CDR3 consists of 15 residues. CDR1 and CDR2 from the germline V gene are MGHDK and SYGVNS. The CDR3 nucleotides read TGTGCCAGCAGTGAAGGAGGGACCGATAATGAAAAACTGTTTTTT. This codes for CASSEGGTDNEKLFF.

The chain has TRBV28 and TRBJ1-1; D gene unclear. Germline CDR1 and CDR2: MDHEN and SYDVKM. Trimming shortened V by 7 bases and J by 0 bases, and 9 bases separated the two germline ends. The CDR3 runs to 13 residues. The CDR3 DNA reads TGTGCCAGCAATTCCCACATGAACACTGAAGCTTTCTTT. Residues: CASNSHMNTEAFF.

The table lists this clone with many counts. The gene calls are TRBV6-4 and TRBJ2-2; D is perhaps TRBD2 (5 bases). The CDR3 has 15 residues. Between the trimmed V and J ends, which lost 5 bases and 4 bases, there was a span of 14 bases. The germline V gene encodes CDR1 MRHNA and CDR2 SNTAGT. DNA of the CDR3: TGTGCCAGCAGTATCGAGGGCGCGGGCACCGGGGAGCTGTTTTTT. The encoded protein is CASSIEGAGTGELFF.

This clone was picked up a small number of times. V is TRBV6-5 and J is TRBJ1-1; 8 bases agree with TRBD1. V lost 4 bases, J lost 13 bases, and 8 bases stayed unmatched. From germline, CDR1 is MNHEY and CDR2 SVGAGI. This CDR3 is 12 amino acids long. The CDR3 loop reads CASSFQGAGSFF. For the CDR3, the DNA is TGTGCCAGCAGTTTCCAGGGGGCCGGGAGTTTCTTT.

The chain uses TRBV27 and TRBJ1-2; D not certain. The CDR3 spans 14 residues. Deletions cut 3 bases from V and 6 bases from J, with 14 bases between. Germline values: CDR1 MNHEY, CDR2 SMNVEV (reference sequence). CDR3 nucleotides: TGTGCCAGCAGTTTTGGACGGGGAACGGATGGCTACACCTTC. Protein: CASSFGRGTDGYTF.

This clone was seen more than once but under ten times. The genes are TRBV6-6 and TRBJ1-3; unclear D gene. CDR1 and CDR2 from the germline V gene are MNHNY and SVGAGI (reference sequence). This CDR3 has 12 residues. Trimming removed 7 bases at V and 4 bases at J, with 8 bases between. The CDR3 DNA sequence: TGTGCCAGCACTCCAACAGGAAACACCATATATTTT. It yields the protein CASTPTGNTIYF.

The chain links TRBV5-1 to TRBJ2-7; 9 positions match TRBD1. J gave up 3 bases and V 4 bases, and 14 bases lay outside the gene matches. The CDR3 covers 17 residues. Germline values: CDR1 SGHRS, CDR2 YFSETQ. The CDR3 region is CASSLGSPGQGNYEQYF. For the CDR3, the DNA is TGCGCCAGCAGCCTGGGGTCCCCGGGACAGGGAAACTACGAGCAGTACTTC.

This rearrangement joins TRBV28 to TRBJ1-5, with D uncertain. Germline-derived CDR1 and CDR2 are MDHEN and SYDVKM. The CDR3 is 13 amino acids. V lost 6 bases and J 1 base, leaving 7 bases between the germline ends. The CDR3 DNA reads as TGTGCCAGCAGCATCGAAAGCAATCAGCCCCAGCATTTT. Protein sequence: CASSIESNQPQHF. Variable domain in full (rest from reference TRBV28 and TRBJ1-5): DVKVTQSSRYLVKRTGEKVFLECVQDMDHENMFWYRQDPGLGLRLIYFSYDVKMKEKGDIPEGYSVSREKKERFSLILESASTNQTSMYLCASSIESNQPQHFGDGTRLSIL.

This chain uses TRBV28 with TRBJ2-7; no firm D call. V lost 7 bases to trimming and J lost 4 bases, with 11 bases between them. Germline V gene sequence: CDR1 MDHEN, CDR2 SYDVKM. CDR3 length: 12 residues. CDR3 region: CASKGRPYEQYF. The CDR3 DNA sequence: TGTGCCAGCAAGGGCAGACCGTACGAGCAGTACTTC.

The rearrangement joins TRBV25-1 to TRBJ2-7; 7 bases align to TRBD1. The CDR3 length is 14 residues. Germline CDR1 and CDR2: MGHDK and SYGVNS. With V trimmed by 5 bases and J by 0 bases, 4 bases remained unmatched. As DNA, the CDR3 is TGTGCCAGCAGTCAGACAGGGTCCTCCTACGAGCAGTACTTC. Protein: CASSQTGSSYEQYF.

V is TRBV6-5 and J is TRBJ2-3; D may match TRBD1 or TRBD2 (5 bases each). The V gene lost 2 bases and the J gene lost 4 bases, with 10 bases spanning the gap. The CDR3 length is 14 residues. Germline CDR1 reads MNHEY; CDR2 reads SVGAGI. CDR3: CASSYRGVADTQYF. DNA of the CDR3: TGTGCCAGCAGTTACCGAGGGGTGGCAGATACGCAGTATTTT.

The chain's CDR3 is CATSPTRAEQFF. CDR3 bases: TGTGCCACCAGCCCGACTAGGGCGGAGCAGTTCTTC. The chain recombines TRBV15 with TRBJ2-1, with D perhaps matching TRBD2 (6 bases). With 5 bases removed from V and 10 bases from J, the gap between germline ends came to 12 bases. The germline V gene has CDR1 LNHNV and CDR2 YYDKDF (reference sequence). The CDR3 runs 12 residues.

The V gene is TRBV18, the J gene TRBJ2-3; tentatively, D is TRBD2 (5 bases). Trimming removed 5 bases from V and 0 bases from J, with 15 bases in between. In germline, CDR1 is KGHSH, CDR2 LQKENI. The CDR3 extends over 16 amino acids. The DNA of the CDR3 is TGTGCCAGCTCATCCGGGGTGGGAACTAGCACAGATACGCAGTATTTT. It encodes CASSSGVGTSTDTQYF.

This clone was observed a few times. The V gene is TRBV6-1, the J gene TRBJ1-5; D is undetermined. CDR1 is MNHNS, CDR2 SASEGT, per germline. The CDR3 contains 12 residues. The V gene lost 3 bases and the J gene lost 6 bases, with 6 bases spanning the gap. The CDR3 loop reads CASSEPPQPQHF. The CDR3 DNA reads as TGTGCCAGCAGTGAGCCGCCTCAGCCCCAGCATTTT.

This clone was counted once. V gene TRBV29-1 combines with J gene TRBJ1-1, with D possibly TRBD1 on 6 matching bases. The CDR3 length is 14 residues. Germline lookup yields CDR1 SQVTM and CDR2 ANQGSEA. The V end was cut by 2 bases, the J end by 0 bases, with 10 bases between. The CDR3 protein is CSVESDSMNTEAFF. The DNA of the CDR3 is TGCAGCGTTGAATCGGACAGCATGAACACTGAAGCTTTCTTT.

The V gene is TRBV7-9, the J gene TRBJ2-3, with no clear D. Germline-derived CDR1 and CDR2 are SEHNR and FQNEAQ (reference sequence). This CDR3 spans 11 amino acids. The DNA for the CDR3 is TGTTGCCTCCAGCGCACAGATACGCAGTATTTT. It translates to CCLQRTDTQYF.

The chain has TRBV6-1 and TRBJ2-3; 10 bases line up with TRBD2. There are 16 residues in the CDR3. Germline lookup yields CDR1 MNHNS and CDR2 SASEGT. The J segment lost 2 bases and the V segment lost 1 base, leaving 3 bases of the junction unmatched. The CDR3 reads CASSEVAGGITDTQYF. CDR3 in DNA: TGTGCCAGCAGTGAAGTAGCGGGAGGAATCACAGATACGCAGTATTTT.

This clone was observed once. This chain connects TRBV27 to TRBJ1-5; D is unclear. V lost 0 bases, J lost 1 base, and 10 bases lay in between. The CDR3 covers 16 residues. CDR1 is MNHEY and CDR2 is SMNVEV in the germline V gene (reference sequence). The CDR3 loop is CASSLSPGVSNQPQHF. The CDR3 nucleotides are TGTGCCAGCAGTTTATCACCGGGAGTGAGCAATCAGCCCCAGCATTTT.

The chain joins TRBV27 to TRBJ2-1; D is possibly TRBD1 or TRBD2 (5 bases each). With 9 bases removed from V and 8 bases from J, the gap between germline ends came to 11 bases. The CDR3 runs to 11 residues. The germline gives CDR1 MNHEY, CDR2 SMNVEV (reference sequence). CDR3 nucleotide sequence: TGTGCCAGTCATAGGGGACATGAGCAGTTCTTC. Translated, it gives CASHRGHEQFF.